This T cell receptor beta chain came from a study of cytomegalovirus exposure and HLA in healthy donors. With 3 bases clipped from V and 3 bases from J, the junction kept 5 bases outside the gene matches. The CDR3 has 14 residues. The germline gives CDR1 SNHLY, CDR2 FYNNEI. The donors, nominally healthy at sampling, likely had unrecorded immune exposures. PCR amplification relied on 60 Vbeta primers (plus 13 Jbeta primers). TCRdb's copy holds only in-frame clones and misses some; the assay was immunoSEQ multiplex PCR. The data contain 93,000 or so clones, roughly 86% of them seen just once; the ten biggest clones take up roughly 5.3%.

J is TRBJ2-7 and V is TRBV2, with 7 bases lining up with TRBD1. Sequenced material: PBMCs. The sequence was obtained from a woman aged 18-29 years in good health and CMV-seropositive. The CDR3 loop reads CASSEAGQDYEQYF. CDR3 nucleotides: TGTGCCAGCAGTGAGGCCGGACAGGACTACGAGCAGTACTTC. Full variable domain (rest looked up from reference TRBV2 and TRBJ2-7): EPEVTQTPSHQVTQMGQEVILRCVPISNHLYFYWYRQILGQKVEFLVSFYNNEISEKSEIFDDQFSVERPDGSNFTLKIRSTKLEDSAMYFCASSEAGQDYEQYFGPGTRLTVT.